One T cell receptor (beta chain) is described in this entry. This sample stems from a study of regulatory T cells in long-lasting Graves disease. Trimming took off 3 bases at V and 5 bases at J, with 10 bases between the two ends. Germline assignment: CDR1 LNHDA and CDR2 SQIVND (reference sequence). This CDR3 spans 14 amino acids. Arm-PCR of CDR3 regions and iRepertoire HTBI primers were the basis on which TCR beta libraries were built. TCRdb ran MiXCR on the multiplex PCR reads and lists one entry per CDR3 protein. The sample lists 350,000 to 450,000 distinct CDR3 sequences; approximately 15% were seen once. Time point in this sample: newly diagnosed GD, antithyroid drugs for less than 3 months. Making the TCR library involved RNA that had been extracted from PBMCs. These sequences were also reported in another study, on T cells in Graves' hyperthyroidism and ophthalmopathy.

This chain connects TRBV19 to TRBJ2-2; D is perhaps TRBD1 or TRBD2 (5 bases each). This receptor was identified in a woman aged 40 to 50 with Graves disease. The sample was peripheral blood mononuclear cells (PBMCs), taken at new diagnosis, from a patient treated with antithyroid drugs. The CDR3: CASSIEWGTGELFF. The CDR3 coding sequence is TGTGCCAGTAGTATTGAGTGGGGGACCGGGGAGCTGTTTTTT.